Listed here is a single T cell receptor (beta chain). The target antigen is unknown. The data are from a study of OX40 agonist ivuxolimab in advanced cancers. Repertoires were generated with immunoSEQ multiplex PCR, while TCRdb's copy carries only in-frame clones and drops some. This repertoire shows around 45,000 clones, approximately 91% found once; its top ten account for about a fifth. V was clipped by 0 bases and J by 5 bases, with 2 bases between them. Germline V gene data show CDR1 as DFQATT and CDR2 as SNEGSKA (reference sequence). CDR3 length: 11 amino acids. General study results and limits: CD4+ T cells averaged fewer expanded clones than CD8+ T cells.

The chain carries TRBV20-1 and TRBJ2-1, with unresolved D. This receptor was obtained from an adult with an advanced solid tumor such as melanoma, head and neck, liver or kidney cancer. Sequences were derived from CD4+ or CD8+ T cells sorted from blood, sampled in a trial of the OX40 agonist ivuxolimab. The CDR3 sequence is CSAREDNEQFF. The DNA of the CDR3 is TGCAGTGCTAGAGAGGACAATGAGCAGTTCTTC.